This T cell receptor (beta chain) is from a study of vaccination and CD4 T cells after COVID-19. For the study at large: Convalescent study patients returned SARS-CoV-2 positive nasal swab PCR results, with fewer than 10 mild cases and one severe.

Study outcomes and limitations: No early post-infection timepoints were studied, and convalescent patients studied were relatively few.

A few counts support this clonotype. Its antigen is undetermined. The germline V gene has CDR1 SGHVS and CDR2 FQNEAQ. Unmatched junction bases numbered 8, after V lost 3 bases and J lost 12 bases. This CDR3 is built from 13 residues. Using its own MiXCR run on the PCR reads, TCRdb lists one record per CDR3 protein. The table shows some 16,000 distinct CDR3 sequences, with 66% occurring only once. The source was CD4+ T cells from blood, collected after SARS-CoV-2 vaccination. The TCR comes from a human donor who had recovered from COVID-19. The V and J genes are TRBV7-8 and TRBJ1-1; 9 positions agree with TRBD1. This chain's CDR3 is CASSFRSGTGSFF. The CDR3 region has the DNA TGTGCCAGCAGCTTCCGATCGGGGACAGGGTCTTTCTTT.